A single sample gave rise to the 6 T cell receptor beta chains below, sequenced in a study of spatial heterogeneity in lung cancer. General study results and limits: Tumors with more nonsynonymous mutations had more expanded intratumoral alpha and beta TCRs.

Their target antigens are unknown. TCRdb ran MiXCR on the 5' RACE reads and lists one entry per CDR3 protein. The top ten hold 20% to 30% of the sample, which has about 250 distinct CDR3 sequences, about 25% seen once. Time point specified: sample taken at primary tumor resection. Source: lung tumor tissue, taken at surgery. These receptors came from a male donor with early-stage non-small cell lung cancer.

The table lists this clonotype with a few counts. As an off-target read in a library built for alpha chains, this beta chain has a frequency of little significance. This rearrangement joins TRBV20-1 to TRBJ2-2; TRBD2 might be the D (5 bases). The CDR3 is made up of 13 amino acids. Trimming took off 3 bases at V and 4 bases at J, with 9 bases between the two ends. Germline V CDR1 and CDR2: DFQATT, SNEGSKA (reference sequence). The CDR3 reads CSASLASTGELFF. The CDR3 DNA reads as TGCAGTGCTAGTCTAGCTTCCACCGGGGAGCTGTTTTTT.

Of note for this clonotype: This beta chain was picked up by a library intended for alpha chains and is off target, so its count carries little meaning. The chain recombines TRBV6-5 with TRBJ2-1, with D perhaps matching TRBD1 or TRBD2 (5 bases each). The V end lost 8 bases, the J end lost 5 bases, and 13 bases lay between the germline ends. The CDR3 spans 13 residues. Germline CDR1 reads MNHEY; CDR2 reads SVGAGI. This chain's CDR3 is CASGQGTNNEQFF. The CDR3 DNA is TGTGCCAGCGGCCAAGGGACCAACAATGAGCAGTTCTTC.

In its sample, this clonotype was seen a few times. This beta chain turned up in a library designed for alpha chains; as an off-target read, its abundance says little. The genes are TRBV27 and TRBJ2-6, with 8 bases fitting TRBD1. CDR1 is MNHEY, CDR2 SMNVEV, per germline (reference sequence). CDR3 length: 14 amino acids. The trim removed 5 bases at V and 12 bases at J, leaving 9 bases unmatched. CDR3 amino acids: CASSLMGTGRVLTF. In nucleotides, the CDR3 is TGTGCCAGCAGTCTAATGGGGACAGGTCGCGTCCTGACTTTC.

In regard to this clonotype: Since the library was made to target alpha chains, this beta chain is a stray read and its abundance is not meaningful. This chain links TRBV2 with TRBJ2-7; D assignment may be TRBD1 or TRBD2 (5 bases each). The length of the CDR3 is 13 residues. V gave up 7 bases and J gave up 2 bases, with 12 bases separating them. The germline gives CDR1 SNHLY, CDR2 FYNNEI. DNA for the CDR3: TGTGCCAGCACCGGGGCAACTACCTACGAGCAGTACTTC. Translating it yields CASTGATTYEQYF.

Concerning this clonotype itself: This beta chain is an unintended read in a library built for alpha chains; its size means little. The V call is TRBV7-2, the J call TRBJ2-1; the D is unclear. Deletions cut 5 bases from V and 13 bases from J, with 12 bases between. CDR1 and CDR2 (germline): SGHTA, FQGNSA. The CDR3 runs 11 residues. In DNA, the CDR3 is TGTGCCAGCAGCCCGACCCAGGCCCAGTTCTTC. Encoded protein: CASSPTQAQFF. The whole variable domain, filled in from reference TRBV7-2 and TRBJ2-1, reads GAGVSQSPSNKVTEKGKDVELRCDPISGHTALYWYRQSLGQGLEFLIYFQGNSAPDKSGLPSDRFSAERTGGSVSTLTIQRTQQEDSAVYLCASSPTQAQFFGPGTRLTVL.

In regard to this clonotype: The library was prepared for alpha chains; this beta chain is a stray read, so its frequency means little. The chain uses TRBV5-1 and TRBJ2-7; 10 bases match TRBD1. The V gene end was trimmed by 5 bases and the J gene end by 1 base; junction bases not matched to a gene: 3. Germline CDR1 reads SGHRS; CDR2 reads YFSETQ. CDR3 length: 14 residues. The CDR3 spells CASRRDRGSYEQYF. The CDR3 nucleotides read TGCGCCAGCAGGCGGGACAGGGGATCCTACGAGCAGTACTTC.